The next 32 T cell receptor beta chains were all read from a single sample in a study of blood T cell repertoires in COVID-19. Profiling relied on immunoSEQ multiplex PCR, and the TCRdb table lists in-frame clones only, not all of them. The table records about 38,000 clones, around nine tenths of them present only once. The sequenced sample consisted of peripheral blood. Every receptor here comes from a man in his sixties with COVID-19, enrolled during active disease.

This chain connects TRBV11-2 to TRBJ1-3; D ambiguous. Germline CDR1 reads SGHAT; CDR2 reads FQNNGV. This CDR3 has 16 amino acids. V lost 1 base and J 6 bases, leaving 16 bases between the germline ends. CDR3 sequence (DNA): TGTGCCAGCAGCTTAGTAGCTGGAGTTGGTGAAAACACCATATATTTT. Translated: CASSLVAGVGENTIYF.

This clone occurred a few times. For the CDR3, the DNA is TGTGCCAGTAGTACCACCTCGGGACAGTCCTACGAGCAGTACTTC. As protein: CASSTTSGQSYEQYF. The rearrangement joins TRBV19 to TRBJ2-7; 7 bases fit TRBD1. The germline V gene has CDR1 LNHDA and CDR2 SQIVND (reference sequence). The length of the CDR3 is 15 residues. V shed 4 bases and J 1 base; nucleotides not matched to a gene: 7.

J is TRBJ2-7 and V is TRBV5-1; 8 positions agree with TRBD1. V gave up 2 bases and J gave up 3 bases; unmatched junction bases: 7. The CDR3 has 15 residues. Germline values: CDR1 SGHRS, CDR2 YFSETQ. The CDR3 region is CASSFSDRGGYEQYF. CDR3 sequence (DNA): TGCGCCAGCAGCTTCAGCGACAGGGGAGGCTACGAGCAGTACTTC.

V is TRBV4-1 and J is TRBJ2-1; tentatively, D is TRBD2 (6 bases). V lost 0 bases and J 4 bases, leaving 13 bases between the germline ends. This CDR3 has 16 amino acids. The germline gives CDR1 MGHRA, CDR2 YSYEKL. The DNA of the CDR3 is TGCGCCAGCAGCCAAGATCTAGCGTCCGAGTACAATGAGCAGTTCTTC. Translating gives CASSQDLASEYNEQFF.

The chain carries TRBV10-2 and TRBJ1-5; 8 nucleotides line up with TRBD1. This CDR3 is built from 12 residues. The V gene end was trimmed by 10 bases and the J gene end by 5 bases; junction bases not matched to a gene: 4. The germline CDR1 and CDR2 sequences are WSHSY and SAAADI. This CDR3 is CATQTGDQPQHF. In DNA, the CDR3 is TGCGCCACCCAGACAGGGGATCAGCCCCAGCATTTT.

The chain combines TRBV28 with TRBJ2-1, with 9 positions matching TRBD1. Unmatched junction bases numbered 10, after V lost 6 bases and J lost 4 bases. In germline, CDR1 is MDHEN, CDR2 SYDVKM. The CDR3 runs to 16 residues. CDR3 in DNA: TGTGCCAGCAGCCCACCCGGGACAGGGAGATACAATGAGCAGTTCTTC. Protein sequence: CASSPPGTGRYNEQFF.

The chain has TRBV3-1 (or the pseudogene TRBV3-2) and TRBJ2-1; no definite D call. The ends were cut back, 1 base at V and 12 bases at J, with 7 bases in the middle. Germline loops: CDR1 LGHDT, CDR2 YNNKEL (reference sequence). The CDR3 has 11 amino acids. CDR3 DNA: TGTGCCAGCAGCCAAGCTTTCTGGCAGTTCTTC. It codes for CASSQAFWQFF.

V gene TRBV19 combines with J gene TRBJ2-1, with 10 nucleotides matching TRBD2. The CDR3 is made up of 16 amino acids. With 1 base clipped from V and 7 bases from J, the junction kept 7 bases outside the gene matches. Germline V gene lookup returns CDR1 LNHDA and CDR2 SQIVND (reference sequence). CDR3 nucleotides: TGTGCCAGTAGTATAGGGGGGGCTAGCGGGAGAAATGAGCAGTTCTTC. Its protein is CASSIGGASGRNEQFF. The entire variable domain, with the rest obtained from reference TRBV19 and TRBJ2-1, is as follows: DGGITQSPKYLFRKEGQNVTLSCEQNLNHDAMYWYRQDPGQGLRLIYYSQIVNDFQKGDIAEGYSVSREKKESFPLTVTSAQKNPTAFYLCASSIGGASGRNEQFFGPGTRLTVL.

This rearrangement joins TRBV12-2 to TRBJ2-5; the DNA was not compared with TRBD2, the D call given in the table. TRBV12-2 has pseudogene status. There are 23 residues in the CDR3. CDR3 sequence: CASRLSGFAHWPFFASDQETQYF. Written as DNA, the CDR3 is TGTGCAAGTCGCTTATCGGGTTTTGCCCATTGGCCATTCTTTGCGTCAGACCAAGAGACCCAGTACTTC.

The chain couples TRBV9 to TRBJ2-1; D gene unclear. The V end was cut by 0 bases, the J end by 5 bases, with 12 bases between. Germline V gene data show CDR1 as SGDLS and CDR2 as YYNGEE. This CDR3 region has 15 residues. The CDR3 loop is CASSVGSTANNEQFF. The CDR3 nucleotides are TGTGCCAGCAGCGTAGGCTCTACCGCCAACAATGAGCAGTTCTTC.

V is TRBV19 and J is TRBJ1-5, with unresolved D. The germline V gene has CDR1 LNHDA and CDR2 SQIVND (reference sequence). Deletions cut 5 bases from V and 2 bases from J, with 10 bases between. The CDR3 is 14 amino acids. The CDR3, as DNA: TGTGCCAGTAGTGAGCATTCGGGCAATCAGCCCCAGCATTTT. It translates to CASSEHSGNQPQHF.

The chain uses TRBV18 and TRBJ1-2, with 10 bases aligning to TRBD1. CDR1 KGHSH and CDR2 LQKENI come from the germline V gene. The CDR3 has 18 residues. After removal of 6 bases from V and 1 base from J, the junction contained 14 bases not matched to a gene. CDR3 residues: CASSRTPGQGSVNYGYTF. CDR3 in DNA: TGTGCCAGCTCCCGCACCCCGGGACAGGGGTCGGTTAACTATGGCTACACCTTC.

The V and J genes are TRBV25-1 and TRBJ2-3; D is possibly TRBD1 (5 bases). V was pared by 2 bases and J by 9 bases, with 9 bases between. Germline V gene data show CDR1 as MGHDK and CDR2 as SYGVNS. The CDR3 spans 12 residues. The CDR3 here is CASSEIRGTQYF. The DNA of the CDR3 is TGTGCCAGCAGTGAAATAAGGGGCACGCAGTATTTT.

This clone was found once. V is TRBV18 and J is TRBJ2-1; no reliable D call. CDR3 length: 15 amino acids. Germline assignment: CDR1 KGHSH and CDR2 LQKENI. V was pared by 3 bases and J by 6 bases, with 15 bases between. CDR3 sequence (DNA): TGTGCCAGCTCACCTTCGGCGGCCGGAGTCAATGAGCAGTTCTTC. This sequence encodes CASSPSAAGVNEQFF.

This sequence joins TRBV9 and TRBJ2-1, with TRBD1 identical over 10 bases. This CDR3 is 15 amino acids long. V lost 3 bases to trimming and J lost 5 bases; unmatched junction nucleotides: 5. In germline, CDR1 is SGDLS, CDR2 YYNGEE. The chain's CDR3 is CASSARDRGDNEQFF. CDR3 nucleotide sequence: TGTGCCAGCAGCGCCAGGGACAGGGGAGACAATGAGCAGTTCTTC.

CDR3 coding DNA: TGTGCCTGGAGTTTGACAGGGGCCACTGAAGCTTTCTTT. This gives the protein CAWSLTGATEAFF. This sequence joins TRBV30 and TRBJ1-1, with 8 bases aligning to TRBD1. From germline, CDR1 is GTSNPN and CDR2 SVGIG (reference sequence). The CDR3 runs to 13 residues. With V trimmed by 2 bases and J by 4 bases, 3 bases remained unmatched.

The chain carries TRBV11-3 and TRBJ2-1, with 8 bases matching TRBD2. This CDR3 has 16 amino acids. Trimming took 5 bases from V and 1 from J; bases not matched to a gene: 7. The germline gives CDR1 SGHNT, CDR2 YENEEA. The CDR3 DNA sequence: TGTGCCAGCAGCCCGAGCGGGGGCCTGTCCTACAATGAGCAGTTCTTC. Translating it yields CASSPSGGLSYNEQFF.

Here the CDR3 reads CASGLYQGGSNQPQHF. As DNA, the CDR3 is TGTGCTAGTGGTTTGTACCAGGGAGGAAGCAATCAGCCCCAGCATTTT. The V call is TRBV12-5, the J call TRBJ1-5, with D possibly being TRBD1 (5 bases). The V gene's germline CDR1 is LGHNT and CDR2 FRNRAP. CDR3 size: 16 residues. V lost 2 bases to trimming and J lost 1 base, with 12 bases between them.

This chain connects TRBV30 to TRBJ2-1, with a tentative D call TRBD1 (6 bases). Trimming pared 2 bases from V and 5 bases from J, leaving 13 bases between. Per germline, CDR1 GTSNPN and CDR2 SVGIG (reference sequence). This CDR3 has 14 amino acids. CDR3 amino acids: CAWSMQGLDNEQFF. CDR3 DNA sequence: TGTGCCTGGAGTATGCAGGGGCTAGACAATGAGCAGTTCTTC.

CDR3 protein: CASSLVQGNTEAFF. The CDR3 DNA is TGTGCCAGCAGCTTAGTACAGGGGAACACTGAAGCTTTCTTT. The chain has TRBV7-8 and TRBJ1-1, with D possibly being TRBD1 (6 bases). Trimming removed 1 base from V and 1 base from J, with 7 bases in between. The CDR3 spans 14 residues. Germline CDR1 and CDR2: SGHVS and FQNEAQ.

This chain uses TRBV5-1 with TRBJ2-5; 10 bases line up with TRBD2. The CDR3 covers 15 residues. The J segment lost 5 bases and the V segment lost 4 bases, leaving 8 bases of the junction unmatched. Germline V gives CDR1 SGHRS, CDR2 YFSETQ. The CDR3 loop reads CASSPGGLAAETQYF. DNA for the CDR3: TGCGCCAGCAGCCCCGGCGGACTAGCGGCGGAGACCCAGTACTTC.

The chain joins TRBV21-1 to TRBJ2-7; TRBD1 is the table's D call and was not checked against the DNA. TRBV21-1 is a recognized pseudogene. There are 18 residues in the CDR3. CDR3: CASSLGEGHQRVPYEQYF. The CDR3 nucleotides read TGTGCCAGCAGCCTGGGTGAAGGACACCAAAGGGTCCCATACGAGCAGTACTTC.

The chain employs TRBV6-5 and TRBJ2-2; D is unresolved. CDR3 length equals 14 residues. The ends were cut back, 6 bases at V and 8 bases at J, with 16 bases in the middle. Per germline, CDR1 MNHEY and CDR2 SVGAGI. The CDR3 DNA is TGTGCCAGCAGCCTAACAGCCATTCAGGGGGAGCTGTTTTTT. This encodes CASSLTAIQGELFF.

This chain connects TRBV10-2 to TRBJ2-3; TRBD2 matches 7 bases. The CDR3 length is 14 residues. Germline assignment: CDR1 WSHSY and CDR2 SAAADI. Losses at the gene ends were 7 bases for V and 7 bases for J; bases not matched to a gene: 11. CDR3 sequence: CASKEGGPRNTQYF. CDR3 bases: TGCGCCAGCAAAGAGGGAGGGCCGCGCAATACGCAGTATTTT.

This clone was observed a single time. The J gene is TRBJ1-1, the V gene TRBV5-1, with D hard to call. The CDR3 consists of 13 residues. The germline V gene has CDR1 SGHRS and CDR2 YFSETQ. V shed 2 bases and J shed 7 bases, with 12 bases lying between them. CDR3 in amino acids: CASSLSEEGEAFF. CDR3 coding DNA: TGCGCCAGCAGCTTAAGTGAGGAAGGTGAAGCTTTCTTT.

V gene TRBV11-2 combines with J gene TRBJ2-2, with TRBD2 matching over 8 bases. Germline trimming cut 5 bases from V and 7 bases from J; bases unmatched to any gene: 6. The CDR3 has 14 residues. Germline V gene lookup returns CDR1 SGHAT and CDR2 FQNNGV. DNA of the CDR3: TGTGCCAGCAGCCCGCGGACTAGCCGCGGGGAGCTGTTTTTT. This codes for CASSPRTSRGELFF.

This clone came up once. The chain employs TRBV28 and TRBJ1-5; D is possibly TRBD1 (5 bases). Trimming shortened V by 5 bases and J by 3 bases, and 14 bases separated the two germline ends. CDR1 MDHEN and CDR2 SYDVKM come from the germline V gene. The CDR3 length is 15 residues. The CDR3 DNA is TGTGCCAGCAGTCCCCGACAGACCAACAATCAGCCCCAGCATTTT. Its protein is CASSPRQTNNQPQHF.

The chain employs TRBV18 and TRBJ1-4; D is possibly TRBD1 (6 bases). Germline CDR1 KGHSH, CDR2 LQKENI. The CDR3 runs to 17 residues. The ends were cut back, 3 bases at V and 9 bases at J, with 23 bases in the middle. CDR3: CASSPPIGQRIMKKLFF. CDR3 sequence (DNA): TGTGCCAGCTCACCCCCAATAGGACAGAGAATAATGAAAAAACTGTTTTTT. Together with reference TRBV18 and TRBJ1-4, the CDR3 gives the full variable domain: NAGVMQNPRHLVRRRGQEARLRCSPMKGHSHVYWYRQLPEEGLKFMVYLQKENIIDESGMPKERFSAEFPKEGPSILRIQQVVRGDSAAYFCASSPPIGQRIMKKLFFGSGTQLSVL.

The count of this clone is one. The chain recombines TRBV6-5 with TRBJ2-7, with TRBD2 as a possible D gene (6 bases). V was cut by 4 bases and J by 2 bases, with 9 bases left in between. The germline CDR1 and CDR2 sequences are MNHEY and SVGAGI. The CDR3 loop spans 13 amino acids. CDR3 sequence (DNA): TGTGCCAGCAGTTGGGGGGAAGCCTACGAGCAGTACTTC. The encoded protein is CASSWGEAYEQYF.

The chain couples TRBV28 to TRBJ1-5; 7 nucleotides agree with TRBD1. This CDR3 contains 17 residues. Germline V gene data show CDR1 as MDHEN and CDR2 as SYDVKM. Unmatched junction bases numbered 15, after V lost 6 bases and J lost 4 bases. The CDR3: CASSPPLGQVRNQPQHF. The CDR3 nucleotides are TGTGCCAGCAGCCCTCCACTTGGACAGGTCCGAAATCAGCCCCAGCATTTT.

The DNA of the CDR3 is TGTGCCAGCAGCTCCGGGACTAGGACCCCTAACGAGCAGTACTTC. Protein: CASSSGTRTPNEQYF. The chain combines TRBV6-2 or TRBV6-3 with TRBJ2-7; TRBD2 agrees at 8 bases. Germline V gives CDR1 MNHEY, CDR2 SVGEGT. The V and J ends lost 6 bases and 5 bases, in that order; junction bases with no gene match: 12. This CDR3 has 15 residues.

V is TRBV15 and J is TRBJ1-5, with TRBD1 matching over 9 bases. Germline V lookup: CDR1 LNHNV, CDR2 YYDKDF (reference sequence). The length of the CDR3 is 14 residues. The J segment lost 6 bases and the V segment lost 5 bases, leaving 5 bases of the junction unmatched. The CDR3: CATSETGGIQPQHF. As DNA, the CDR3 is TGTGCCACCAGCGAGACAGGGGGGATTCAGCCCCAGCATTTT.